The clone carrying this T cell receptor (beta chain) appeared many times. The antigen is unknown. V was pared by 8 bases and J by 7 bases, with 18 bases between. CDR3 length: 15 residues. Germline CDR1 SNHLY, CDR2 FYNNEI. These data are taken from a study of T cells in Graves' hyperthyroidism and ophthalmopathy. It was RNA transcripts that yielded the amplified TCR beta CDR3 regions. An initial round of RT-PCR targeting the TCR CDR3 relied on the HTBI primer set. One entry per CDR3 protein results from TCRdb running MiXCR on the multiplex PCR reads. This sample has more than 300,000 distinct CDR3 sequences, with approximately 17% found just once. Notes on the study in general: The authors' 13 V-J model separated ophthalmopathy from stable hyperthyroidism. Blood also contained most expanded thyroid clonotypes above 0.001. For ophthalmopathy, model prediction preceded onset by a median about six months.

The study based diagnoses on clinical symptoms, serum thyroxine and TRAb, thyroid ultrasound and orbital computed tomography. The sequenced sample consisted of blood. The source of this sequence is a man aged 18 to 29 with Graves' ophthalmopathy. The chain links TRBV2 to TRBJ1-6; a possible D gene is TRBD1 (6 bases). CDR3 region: CASLEGVLLNSPLHF. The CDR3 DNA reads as TGTGCCAGCCTCGAGGGGGTTCTTCTCAATTCACCCCTCCACTTT.